This T cell receptor beta chain derives from a study of cytomegalovirus exposure and HLA in healthy donors. Here immunoSEQ multiplex PCR was the method, and the copy in TCRdb shows in-frame clones only, minus some. The table shows a few hundred thousand clones, with 86% occurring only once. Trimming cost V 7 bases and J 2 bases; bases outside gene matches: 7. Per the germline V gene, CDR1 is MNHEY and CDR2 is SMNVEV (reference sequence). The CDR3 extends over 18 amino acids. This clonotype was obtained from a woman aged 18-29 years in good health and CMV-seronegative. The sequenced sample consisted of PBMCs. This chain uses TRBV27 with TRBJ2-2; 16 bases align to TRBD2. CDR3 DNA: TGTGCCAGCACTCCCGGGACTAGCGGGAGGGACAACACCGGGGAGCTGTTTTTT. As protein: CASTPGTSGRDNTGELFF.